The next 21 T cell receptor beta chains were all read from a single sample in a study of blood T cell repertoires in COVID-19. This table comes from immunoSEQ multiplex PCR, and its TCRdb copy is limited to in-frame clones, with some not included. Of roughly 15,000 clones in the sample, 91% were seen once. Sequenced: peripheral blood. These receptors came from a man in his sixties with active COVID-19.

This chain links TRBV10-2 with TRBJ2-5, with D unresolved. Per germline, CDR1 WSHSY and CDR2 SAAADI. The CDR3 covers 13 residues. V lost 4 bases and J lost 2, with 8 bases in between. The CDR3 DNA is TGCGCCAGCAGTGGTCGCGGACAAGAGACCCAGTACTTC. It encodes CASSGRGQETQYF.

This chain links TRBV5-5 with TRBJ2-3; 12 bases line up with TRBD2. V dropped 4 bases and J dropped 2; count of bases not matched to a gene: 5. Germline V gene lookup returns CDR1 SGHKS and CDR2 YYEKEE (reference sequence). The CDR3 is made up of 16 amino acids. The CDR3 DNA reads TGTGCCAGCAGCCCACCTAGCGGGGGGGCCACAGATACGCAGTATTTT. Its protein product is CASSPPSGGATDTQYF.

The rearrangement uses TRBV7-9 and TRBJ1-6, with 7 bases lining up with TRBD1. Germline values: CDR1 SEHNR, CDR2 FQNEAQ (reference sequence). This CDR3 region has 14 residues. V lost 5 bases and J lost 7; bases outside the gene matches: 5. The CDR3 nucleotides are TGTGCCAGCAGCGCCGGGACAGAAAATTCACCCCTCCACTTT. It translates to CASSAGTENSPLHF.

The chain links TRBV27 to TRBJ2-7, with 12 bases lining up with TRBD1. In germline, CDR1 is MNHEY, CDR2 SMNVEV (reference sequence). CDR3 length equals 15 residues. V was clipped by 5 bases and J by 5 bases; unmatched bases: 7. The CDR3 bases are TGTGCCAGCAGTCAACCCGGGACAGGGGGCAACGAGCAGTACTTC. This sequence encodes CASSQPGTGGNEQYF.

This clone was found once. V and J are TRBV27 and TRBJ1-6; 10 nucleotides agree with TRBD1. The CDR3 extends over 14 amino acids. V dropped 6 bases and J dropped 10; count of bases not matched to a gene: 6. The germline V gene has CDR1 MNHEY and CDR2 SMNVEV (reference sequence). The CDR3 loop reads CASRTGTGESPLHF. In DNA, the CDR3 is TGTGCCAGCAGAACCGGGACAGGGGAATCACCCCTCCACTTT.

This clone was picked up one time. V and J are TRBV6-1 and TRBJ1-6; TRBD1 aligns across 11 bases. After removal of 4 bases from V and 4 bases from J, the junction contained 6 bases not matched to a gene. The CDR3 is made up of 17 amino acids. The germline V gene encodes CDR1 MNHNS and CDR2 SASEGT. CDR3 amino acids: CASSGRTGGAYNSPLHF. CDR3 sequence (DNA): TGTGCCAGCAGTGGACGGACAGGGGGCGCGTATAATTCACCCCTCCACTTT.

The gene calls are TRBV19 and TRBJ2-5; 10 bases fit TRBD1. The V gene end was trimmed by 4 bases and the J gene end by 1 base; junction bases not matched to a gene: 3. From germline, CDR1 is LNHDA and CDR2 SQIVND (reference sequence). The CDR3 runs to 15 residues. DNA of the CDR3: TGTGCCAGTAGTAGGACAGGGGGGAGCCAAGAGACCCAGTACTTC. It encodes CASSRTGGSQETQYF.

This rearrangement joins TRBV6-5 to TRBJ1-1; weak D call: TRBD1 (6 bases). The CDR3 is made up of 14 amino acids. Deletions cut 6 bases from V and 4 bases from J, with 15 bases between. The germline gives CDR1 MNHEY, CDR2 SVGAGI. In DNA form, the CDR3 reads TGTGCCAGCAGGGACACAGGGAGGGCCACTGAAGCTTTCTTT. This sequence encodes CASRDTGRATEAFF.

The chain uses TRBV9 and TRBJ2-3, with TRBD1 identical over 8 bases. The CDR3 sequence is 16 residues long. Germline V lookup: CDR1 SGDLS, CDR2 YYNGEE. V lost 0 bases, J lost 4 bases, and 7 bases stayed unmatched. This chain's CDR3 is CASSVVGRGLADTQYF. CDR3 nucleotides: TGTGCCAGCAGCGTAGTCGGCAGGGGGCTTGCAGATACGCAGTATTTT. The full variable domain, completed using reference TRBV9 and TRBJ2-3, is DSGVTQTPKHLITATGQRVTLRCSPRSGDLSVYWYQQSLDQGLQFLIQYYNGEERAKGNILERFSAQQFPDLHSELNLSSLELGDSALYFCASSVVGRGLADTQYFGPGTRLTVL.

This chain connects TRBV4-1 to TRBJ2-1; 12 nucleotides match TRBD2. The V segment lost 5 bases and the J segment 3 bases; nucleotides outside the gene matches: 2. The CDR3 sequence is 15 residues long. CDR1 and CDR2 from the germline V gene are MGHRA and YSYEKL. The DNA of the CDR3 is TGCGCCAGCAGCACTAGCGGGGGGAACTACAATGAGCAGTTCTTC. This translates into CASSTSGGNYNEQFF.

CDR3 sequence reads: CASSSRQGAAYGYTF. CDR3 in DNA: TGTGCCAGCAGCTCCCGACAGGGGGCGGCCTATGGCTACACCTTC. The chain combines TRBV5-4 with TRBJ1-2; 10 bases map to TRBD1. The V gene's germline CDR1 is SGHNT and CDR2 YYREEE (reference sequence). V was pared by 3 bases and J by 4 bases, with 6 bases of the junction left unmatched. The CDR3 consists of 15 residues.

CDR3: CASSFNGGTQHF. For the CDR3, the DNA is TGTGCCAGCAGTTTTAACGGGGGGACCCAGCATTTT. This rearrangement joins TRBV12-3 or TRBV12-4 to TRBJ1-5, with D possibly TRBD1 on 5 matching bases. V was shortened by 3 bases and J by 11 bases, with 11 bases between the two germline ends. The CDR3 contains 12 residues.

The chain links TRBV11-2 to TRBJ2-1; weak D call: TRBD2 (7 bases). V was clipped by 7 bases and J by 0 bases, with 13 bases between them. Germline V gene lookup returns CDR1 SGHAT and CDR2 FQNNGV. The CDR3 sequence is 15 residues long. The CDR3, as DNA: TGTGCCAGCATCAAAGGGGGGGGCTCCTACAATGAGCAGTTCTTC. Protein product: CASIKGGGSYNEQFF.

The chain carries TRBV7-8 and TRBJ1-1; maybe TRBD1 (5 bases). The germline V gene has CDR1 SGHVS and CDR2 FQNEAQ. The CDR3 length is 14 residues. Between the trimmed V and J ends, which lost 6 bases and 2 bases, there was a span of 13 bases. The CDR3 DNA sequence: TGTGCCAGCAGTCGGCGACAGACAAACACTGAAGCTTTCTTT. Amino acids: CASSRRQTNTEAFF.

The chain recombines TRBV5-4 with TRBJ2-3; TRBD1 is a possible D gene (5 bases). V was cut by 5 bases and J by 4 bases, with 11 bases left in between. CDR1 and CDR2 from the germline V gene are SGHNT and YYREEE (reference sequence). There are 13 residues in the CDR3. CDR3 loop: CASSPQGADTQYF. The CDR3, as DNA: TGTGCCAGCAGTCCTCAGGGCGCAGATACGCAGTATTTT.

The chain uses TRBV25-1 and TRBJ2-5; TRBD1 matches at 8 bases. The ends lost 3 bases at V and 5 bases at J; junction bases unmatched: 5. The CDR3 contains 14 residues. Germline-derived CDR1 and CDR2 are MGHDK and SYGVNS. The CDR3 coding sequence is TGTGCCAGCAGTGACGGACAGGGTCTGGAGACCCAGTACTTC. Translating it yields CASSDGQGLETQYF.

In this sample, this clone turned up once. This rearrangement joins TRBV12-3 or TRBV12-4 to TRBJ1-1; D unclear. Trimming removed 6 bases from V and 7 bases from J, with 9 bases in between. The CDR3 sequence is 11 residues long. DNA for the CDR3: TGTGCCAGCAGCCTAAGAAGTGAAGCTTTCTTT. It is translated as CASSLRSEAFF.

The rearrangement uses TRBV3-1 (or the pseudogene TRBV3-2) and TRBJ1-1, with 8 bases matching TRBD1. With 3 bases clipped from V and 5 bases from J, the junction kept 5 bases outside the gene matches. The CDR3 has 14 amino acids. The germline gives CDR1 LGHDT, CDR2 YNNKEL (reference sequence). For the CDR3, the DNA is TGTGCCAGCAGCCAGGGGACAGGACGTACTGAAGCTTTCTTT. Its protein product is CASSQGTGRTEAFF.

The chain carries TRBV3-1 (or the pseudogene TRBV3-2) and TRBJ1-5; D call uncertain. V lost 5 bases to trimming and J lost 4 bases, with 27 bases between them. Germline lookup yields CDR1 LGHDT and CDR2 YNNKEL (reference sequence). The CDR3 runs 19 residues. The CDR3 here is CASSALWEVSLPDNQPQHF. The CDR3 bases are TGTGCCAGCAGCGCCCTTTGGGAGGTCTCCCTGCCTGATAATCAGCCCCAGCATTTT.

The rearrangement uses TRBV4-1 and TRBJ1-6; no clear D gene. Per germline, CDR1 MGHRA and CDR2 YSYEKL. V lost 0 bases to trimming and J lost 9 bases, with 15 bases between them. CDR3 length: 16 residues. CDR3 DNA sequence: TGCGCCAGCAGCCAAGATTTTGGAGCCGTGGGTTCACCCCTCCACTTT. It is translated as CASSQDFGAVGSPLHF.

The rearrangement links TRBV5-1 to TRBJ1-2; D is possibly TRBD1 (6 bases). Germline CDR1 SGHRS, CDR2 YFSETQ. The CDR3 loop spans 15 amino acids. The V gene lost 4 bases and the J gene lost 0 bases, with 13 bases spanning the gap. As DNA, the CDR3 is TGCGCCAGCAGCCCACGGGACATACCTAACTATGGCTACACCTTC. Translated, it gives CASSPRDIPNYGYTF.